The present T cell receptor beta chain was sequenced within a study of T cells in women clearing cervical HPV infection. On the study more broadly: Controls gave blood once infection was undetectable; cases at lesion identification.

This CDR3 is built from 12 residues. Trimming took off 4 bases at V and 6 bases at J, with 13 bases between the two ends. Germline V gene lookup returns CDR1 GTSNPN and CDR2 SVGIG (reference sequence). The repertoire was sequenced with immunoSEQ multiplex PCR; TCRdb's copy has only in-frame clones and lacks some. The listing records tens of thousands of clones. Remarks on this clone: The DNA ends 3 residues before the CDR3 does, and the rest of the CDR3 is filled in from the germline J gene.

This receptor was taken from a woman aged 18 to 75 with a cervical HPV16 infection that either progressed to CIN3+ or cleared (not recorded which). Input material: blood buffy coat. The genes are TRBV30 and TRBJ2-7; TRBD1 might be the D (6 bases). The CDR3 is CAWTSTGSEQYF. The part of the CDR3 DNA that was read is TGTGCCTGGACGTCGACAGGATCCGAG. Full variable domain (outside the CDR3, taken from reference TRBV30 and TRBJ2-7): SQTIHQWPATLVQPVGSPLSLECTVEGTSNPNLYWYRQAAGRGLQLLFYSVGIGQISSEVPQNLSASRPQDRQFILSSKKLLLSDSGFYLCAWTSTGSEQYFGPGTRLTVT.